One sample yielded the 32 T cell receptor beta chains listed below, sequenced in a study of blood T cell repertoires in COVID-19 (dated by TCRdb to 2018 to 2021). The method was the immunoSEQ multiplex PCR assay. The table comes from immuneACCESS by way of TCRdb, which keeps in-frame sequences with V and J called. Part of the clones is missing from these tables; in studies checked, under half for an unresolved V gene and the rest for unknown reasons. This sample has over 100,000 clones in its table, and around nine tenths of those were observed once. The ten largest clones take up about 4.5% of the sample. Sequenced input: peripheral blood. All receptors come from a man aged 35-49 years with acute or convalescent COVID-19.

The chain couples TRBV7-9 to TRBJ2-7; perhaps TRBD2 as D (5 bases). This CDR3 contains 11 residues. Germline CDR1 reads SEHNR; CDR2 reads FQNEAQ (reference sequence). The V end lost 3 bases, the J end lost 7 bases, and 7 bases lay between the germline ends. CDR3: CASSFGVEQYF. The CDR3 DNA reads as TGTGCCAGCAGCTTCGGGGTTGAGCAGTACTTC.

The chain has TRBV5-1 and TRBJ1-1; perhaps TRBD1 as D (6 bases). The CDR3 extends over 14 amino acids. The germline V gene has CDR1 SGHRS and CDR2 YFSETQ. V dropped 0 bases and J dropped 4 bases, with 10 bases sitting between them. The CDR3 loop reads CASSLGQAATEAFF. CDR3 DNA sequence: TGCGCCAGCAGCTTGGGACAGGCGGCCACTGAAGCTTTCTTT.

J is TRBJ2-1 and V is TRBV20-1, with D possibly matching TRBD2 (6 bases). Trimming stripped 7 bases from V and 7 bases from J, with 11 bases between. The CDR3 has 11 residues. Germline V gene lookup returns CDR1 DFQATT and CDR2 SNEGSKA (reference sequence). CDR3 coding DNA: TGCAGTGGGGGCGGAGGGAATGAGCAGTTCTTC. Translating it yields CSGGGGNEQFF.

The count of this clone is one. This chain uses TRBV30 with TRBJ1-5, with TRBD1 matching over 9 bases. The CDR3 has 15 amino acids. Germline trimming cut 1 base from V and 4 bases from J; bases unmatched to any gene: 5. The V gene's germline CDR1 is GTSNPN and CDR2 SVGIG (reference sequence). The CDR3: CAWSAGTGRNQPQHF. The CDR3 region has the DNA TGTGCCTGGAGTGCCGGGACAGGGCGGAATCAGCCCCAGCATTTT.

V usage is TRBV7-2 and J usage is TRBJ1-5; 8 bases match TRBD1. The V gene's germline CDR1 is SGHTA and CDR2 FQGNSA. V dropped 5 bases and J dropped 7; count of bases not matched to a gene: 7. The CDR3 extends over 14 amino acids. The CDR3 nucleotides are TGTGCCAGCAGCGTCGGACAGGGACAACAGCCCCAGCATTTT. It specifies CASSVGQGQQPQHF.

The CDR3 region is CASSYSTAITNYGYTF. CDR3 DNA sequence: TGTGCCAGCAGTTACTCTACAGCCATAACAAACTATGGCTACACCTTC. The V gene is TRBV6-6, the J gene TRBJ1-2; D is ambiguous. Germline assignment: CDR1 MNHNY and CDR2 SVGAGI (reference sequence). V lost 0 bases to trimming and J lost 2 bases, with 13 bases between them. The CDR3 loop spans 16 amino acids.

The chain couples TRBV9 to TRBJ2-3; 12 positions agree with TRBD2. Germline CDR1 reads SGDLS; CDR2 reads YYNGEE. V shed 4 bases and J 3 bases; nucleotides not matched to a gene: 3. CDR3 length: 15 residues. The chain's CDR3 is CASSSGLAGTDTQYF. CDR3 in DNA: TGTGCCAGCAGCTCAGGACTAGCGGGGACAGATACGCAGTATTTT.

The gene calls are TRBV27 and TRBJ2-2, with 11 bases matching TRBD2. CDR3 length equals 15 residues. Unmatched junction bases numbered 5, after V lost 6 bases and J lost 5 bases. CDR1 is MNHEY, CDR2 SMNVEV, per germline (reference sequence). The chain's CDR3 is CASRLAGAGTGELFF. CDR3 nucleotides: TGTGCCAGCAGACTAGCGGGGGCGGGGACCGGGGAGCTGTTTTTT.

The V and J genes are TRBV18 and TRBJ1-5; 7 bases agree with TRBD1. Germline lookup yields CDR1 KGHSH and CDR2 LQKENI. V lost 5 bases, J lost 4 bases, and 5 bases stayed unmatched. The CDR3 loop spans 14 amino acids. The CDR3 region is CASSEGTANQPQHF. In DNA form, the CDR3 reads TGTGCCAGCTCAGAAGGGACAGCAAATCAGCCCCAGCATTTT. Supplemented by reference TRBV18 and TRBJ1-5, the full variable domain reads NAGVMQNPRHLVRRRGQEARLRCSPMKGHSHVYWYRQLPEEGLKFMVYLQKENIIDESGMPKERFSAEFPKEGPSILRIQQVVRGDSAAYFCASSEGTANQPQHFGDGTRLSIL.

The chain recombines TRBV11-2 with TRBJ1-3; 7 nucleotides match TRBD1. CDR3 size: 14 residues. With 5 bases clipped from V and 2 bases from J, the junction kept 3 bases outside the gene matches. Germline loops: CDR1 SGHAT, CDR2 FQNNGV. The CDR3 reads CASSPRGPGNTIYF. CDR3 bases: TGTGCCAGCAGCCCTAGGGGGCCTGGAAACACCATATATTTT.

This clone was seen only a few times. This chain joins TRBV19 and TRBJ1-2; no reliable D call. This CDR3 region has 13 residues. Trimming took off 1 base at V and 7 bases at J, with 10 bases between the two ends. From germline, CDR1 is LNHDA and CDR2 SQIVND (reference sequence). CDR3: CASSIGASRGYTF. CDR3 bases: TGTGCCAGTAGTATAGGGGCGTCTCGTGGCTACACCTTC.

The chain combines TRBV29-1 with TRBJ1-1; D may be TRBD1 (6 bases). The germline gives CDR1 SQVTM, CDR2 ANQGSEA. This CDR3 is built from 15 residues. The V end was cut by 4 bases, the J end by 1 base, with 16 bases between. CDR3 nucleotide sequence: TGCAGCGTTGGCGGTACTGGACAGCCGAACACTGAAGCTTTCTTT. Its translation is CSVGGTGQPNTEAFF.

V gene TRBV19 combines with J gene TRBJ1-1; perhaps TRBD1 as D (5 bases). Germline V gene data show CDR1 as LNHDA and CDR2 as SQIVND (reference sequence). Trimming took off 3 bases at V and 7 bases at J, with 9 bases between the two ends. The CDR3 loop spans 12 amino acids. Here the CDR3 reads CASSISGVEAFF. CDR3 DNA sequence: TGTGCCAGTAGTATTTCGGGGGTTGAAGCTTTCTTT.

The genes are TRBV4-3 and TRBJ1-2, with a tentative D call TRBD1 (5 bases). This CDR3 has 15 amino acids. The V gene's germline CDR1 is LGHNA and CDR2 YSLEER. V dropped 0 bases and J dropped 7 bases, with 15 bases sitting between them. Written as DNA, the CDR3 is TGCGCCAGCAGCCAAGATCGGGCAGGGTCTAGTGGCTACACCTTC. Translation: CASSQDRAGSSGYTF.

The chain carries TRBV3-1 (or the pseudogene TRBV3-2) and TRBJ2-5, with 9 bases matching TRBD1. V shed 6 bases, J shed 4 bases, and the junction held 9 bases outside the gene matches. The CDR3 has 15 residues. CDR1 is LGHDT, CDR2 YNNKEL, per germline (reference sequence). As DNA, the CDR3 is TGTGCCAGCAGTCGCAGGACAGGGGTGGGAGAGACCCAGTACTTC. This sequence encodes CASSRRTGVGETQYF.

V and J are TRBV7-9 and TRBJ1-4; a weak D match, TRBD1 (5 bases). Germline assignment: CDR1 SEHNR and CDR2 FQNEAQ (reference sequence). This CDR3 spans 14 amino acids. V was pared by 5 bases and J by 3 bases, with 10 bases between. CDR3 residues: CASSPPGANEKLFF. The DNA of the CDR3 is TGTGCCAGCAGCCCCCCGGGGGCTAATGAAAAACTGTTTTTT.

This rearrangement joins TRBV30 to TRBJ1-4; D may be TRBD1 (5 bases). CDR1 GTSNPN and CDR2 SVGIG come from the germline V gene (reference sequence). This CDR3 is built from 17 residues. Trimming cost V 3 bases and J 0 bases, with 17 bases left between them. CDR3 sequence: CAWSPGYGSTTNEKLFF. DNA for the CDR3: TGTGCCTGGAGCCCAGGGTATGGCTCAACAACTAATGAAAAACTGTTTTTT.

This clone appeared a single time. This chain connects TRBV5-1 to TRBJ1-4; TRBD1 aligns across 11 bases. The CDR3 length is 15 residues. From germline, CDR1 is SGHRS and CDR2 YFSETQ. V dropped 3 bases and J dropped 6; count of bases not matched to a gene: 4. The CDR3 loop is CASSWDRGDDEKLFF. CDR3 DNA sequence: TGCGCCAGCAGCTGGGACAGGGGGGATGATGAAAAACTGTTTTTT. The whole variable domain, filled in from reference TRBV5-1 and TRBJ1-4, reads KAGVTQTPRYLIKTRGQQVTLSCSPISGHRSVSWYQQTPGQGLQFLFEYFSETQRNKGNFPGRFSGRQFSNSRSEMNVSTLELGDSALYLCASSWDRGDDEKLFFGSGTQLSVL.

The CDR3 region is CASSYPNRAETQYF. CDR3 DNA: TGTGCCAGCAGTTACCCGAACAGGGCAGAGACCCAGTACTTC. This chain joins TRBV6-5 and TRBJ2-5, with D possibly being TRBD1 (6 bases). CDR1 is MNHEY, CDR2 SVGAGI, per germline. The CDR3 is 14 residues long. The ends were cut back, 2 bases at V and 4 bases at J, with 11 bases in the middle.

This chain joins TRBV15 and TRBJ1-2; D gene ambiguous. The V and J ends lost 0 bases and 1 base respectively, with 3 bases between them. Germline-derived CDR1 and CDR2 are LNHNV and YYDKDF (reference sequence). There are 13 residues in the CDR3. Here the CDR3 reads CATSRDRNYGYTF. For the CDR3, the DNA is TGTGCCACCAGCAGAGACCGTAACTATGGCTACACCTTC.

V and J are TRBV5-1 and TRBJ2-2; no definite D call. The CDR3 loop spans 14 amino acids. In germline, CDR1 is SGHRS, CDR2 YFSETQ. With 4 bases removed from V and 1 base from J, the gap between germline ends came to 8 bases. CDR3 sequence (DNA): TGCGCCAGCAGCCCGAAGCGGAACACCGGGGAGCTGTTTTTT. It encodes CASSPKRNTGELFF.

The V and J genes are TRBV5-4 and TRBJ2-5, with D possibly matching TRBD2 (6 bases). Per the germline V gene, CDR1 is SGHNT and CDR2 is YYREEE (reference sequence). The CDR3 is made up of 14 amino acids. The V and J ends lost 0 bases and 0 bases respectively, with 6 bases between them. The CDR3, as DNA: TGTGCCAGCAGCTTGGGCGGGGACCAAGAGACCCAGTACTTC. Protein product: CASSLGGDQETQYF.

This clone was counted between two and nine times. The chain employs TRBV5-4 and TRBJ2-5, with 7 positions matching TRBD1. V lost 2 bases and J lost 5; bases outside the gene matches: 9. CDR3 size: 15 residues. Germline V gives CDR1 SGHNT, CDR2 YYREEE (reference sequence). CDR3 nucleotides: TGTGCCAGCAGCTTACCGGGACAGCTGGAGGAGACCCAGTACTTC. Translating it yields CASSLPGQLEETQYF. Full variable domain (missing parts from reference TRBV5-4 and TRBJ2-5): ETGVTQSPTHLIKTRGQQVTLRCSSQSGHNTVSWYQQALGQGPQFIFQYYREEENGRGNFPPRFSGLQFPNYSSELNVNALELDDSALYLCASSLPGQLEETQYFGPGTRLLVL.

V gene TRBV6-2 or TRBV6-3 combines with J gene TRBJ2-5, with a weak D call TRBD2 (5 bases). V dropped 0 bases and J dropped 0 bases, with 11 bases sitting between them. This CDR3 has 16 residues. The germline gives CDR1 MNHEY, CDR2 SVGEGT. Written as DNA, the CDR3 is TGTGCCAGCAGTTACTCCCGTAGCGCGTACCAAGAGACCCAGTACTTC. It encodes CASSYSRSAYQETQYF.

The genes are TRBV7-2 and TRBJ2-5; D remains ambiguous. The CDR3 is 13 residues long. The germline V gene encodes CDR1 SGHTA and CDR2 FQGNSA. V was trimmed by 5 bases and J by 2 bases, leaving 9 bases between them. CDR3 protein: CASSRSVQETQYF. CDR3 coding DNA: TGTGCCAGCAGCCGGAGCGTACAAGAGACCCAGTACTTC.

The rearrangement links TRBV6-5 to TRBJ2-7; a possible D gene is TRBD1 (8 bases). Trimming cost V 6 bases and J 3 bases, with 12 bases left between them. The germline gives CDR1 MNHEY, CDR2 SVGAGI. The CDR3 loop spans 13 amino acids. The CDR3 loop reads CASRSGTGYEQYF. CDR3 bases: TGTGCCAGCAGAAGCGGGACAGGCTACGAGCAGTACTTC.

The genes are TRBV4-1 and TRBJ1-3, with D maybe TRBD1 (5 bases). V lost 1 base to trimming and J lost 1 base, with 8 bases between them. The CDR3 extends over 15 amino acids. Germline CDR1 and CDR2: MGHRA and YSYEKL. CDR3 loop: CASSQGSGSGNTIYF. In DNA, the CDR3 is TGCGCCAGCAGCCAAGGGTCAGGGTCTGGAAACACCATATATTTT.

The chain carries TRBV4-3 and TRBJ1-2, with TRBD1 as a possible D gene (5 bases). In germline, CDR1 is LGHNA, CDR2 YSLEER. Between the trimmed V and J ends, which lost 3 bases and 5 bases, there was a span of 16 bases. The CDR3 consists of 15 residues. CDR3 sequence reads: CASSHSPPGDYGYTF. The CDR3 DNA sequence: TGCGCCAGCAGCCATTCCCCGCCGGGGGATTATGGCTACACCTTC.

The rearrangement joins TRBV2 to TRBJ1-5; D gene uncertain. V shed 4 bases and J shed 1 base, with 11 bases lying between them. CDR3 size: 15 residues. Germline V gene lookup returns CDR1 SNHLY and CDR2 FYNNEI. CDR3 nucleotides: TGTGCCAGCAGTGTTGGGAGTGGGAGCAATCAGCCCCAGCATTTT. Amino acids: CASSVGSGSNQPQHF.

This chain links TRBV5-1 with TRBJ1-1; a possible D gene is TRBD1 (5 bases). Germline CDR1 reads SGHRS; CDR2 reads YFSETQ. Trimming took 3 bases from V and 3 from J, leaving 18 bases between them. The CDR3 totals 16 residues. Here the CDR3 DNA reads TGCGCCAGCAGCTATACACAGGCTAGACGGGACACTGAAGCTTTCTTT. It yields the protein CASSYTQARRDTEAFF.

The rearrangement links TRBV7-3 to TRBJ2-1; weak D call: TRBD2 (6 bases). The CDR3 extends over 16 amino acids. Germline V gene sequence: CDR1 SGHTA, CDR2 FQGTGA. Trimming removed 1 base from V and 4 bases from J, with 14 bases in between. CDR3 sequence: CASSLRAGTGYNEQFF. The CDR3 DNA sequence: TGTGCCAGCAGCTTAAGGGCGGGAACGGGTTACAATGAGCAGTTCTTC.

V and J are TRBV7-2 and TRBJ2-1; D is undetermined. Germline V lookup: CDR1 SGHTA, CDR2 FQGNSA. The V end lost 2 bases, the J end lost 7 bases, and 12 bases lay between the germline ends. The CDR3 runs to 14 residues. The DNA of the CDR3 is TGTGCCAGCAGCTTAAGCCCCTCTTTGAATGAGCAGTTCTTC. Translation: CASSLSPSLNEQFF.